This TCR beta chain comes out of a study of T cells in Graves' hyperthyroidism and ophthalmopathy. Study-level findings and limits: A 13 V-J signature model discriminated ophthalmopathy versus stable hyperthyroidism. Ophthalmopathy onset followed model prediction by a median roughly six months. Within blood appeared most thyroid clonotypes that had expanded above 0.001.

Using roughly 9.4 ml of fresh peripheral blood, PBMCs were prepared. Amplified TCR beta CDR3 regions derived from RNA transcripts. Researchers ran a first-round RT-PCR on the TCR CDR3 using the HTBI primer set. TCRdb re-called the multiplex PCR reads with MiXCR, one entry per CDR3 protein. The repertoire includes around 190,000 distinct CDR3 sequences, roughly a sixth of them detected once, and more than 50% sits in the top ten. Germline lookup yields CDR1 LNHDA and CDR2 SQIVND (reference sequence). V was pared by 7 bases and J by 1 base, with 19 bases between. The CDR3 loop spans 16 amino acids. In the case of this clonotype: Antigen unknown.

The specimen was blood. The receptor was derived from a woman in her 50s with Graves' hyperthyroidism. The V and J genes are TRBV19 and TRBJ1-1, with TRBD1 as a possible D gene (5 bases). The DNA for the CDR3 is TGTGCCAGTATTCAGGAGGGCCGGGGGACGAACACTGAAGCTTTCTTT. This encodes CASIQEGRGTNTEAFF.